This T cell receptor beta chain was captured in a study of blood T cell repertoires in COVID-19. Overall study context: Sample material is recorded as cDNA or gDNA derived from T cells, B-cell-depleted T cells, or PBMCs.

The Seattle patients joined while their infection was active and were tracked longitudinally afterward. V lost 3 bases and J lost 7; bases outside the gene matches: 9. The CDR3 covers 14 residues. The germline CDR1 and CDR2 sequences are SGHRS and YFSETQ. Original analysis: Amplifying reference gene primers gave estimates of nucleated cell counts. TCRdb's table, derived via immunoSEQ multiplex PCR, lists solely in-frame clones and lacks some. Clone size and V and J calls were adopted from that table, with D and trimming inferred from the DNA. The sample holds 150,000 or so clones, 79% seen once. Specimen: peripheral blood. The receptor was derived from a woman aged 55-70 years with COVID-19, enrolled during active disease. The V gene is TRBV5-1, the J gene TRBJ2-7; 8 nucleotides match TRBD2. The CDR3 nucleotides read TGCGCCAGCAGCTACAGCGGGAGCTCGGGGGAGCAGTACTTC. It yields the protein CASSYSGSSGEQYF.